These 29 T cell receptor beta chains came from one sample sequenced in a study of T cell responses to AZD1222 COVID-19 vaccine. Method: immunoSEQ multiplex PCR; TCRdb's copy keeps in-frame clones and lacks some. The table includes 120,000 to 150,000 clones, 80% to 90% detected once. This sample comprised peripheral blood, obtained on day 0 of AZD1222 vaccination. These receptors originate from an adult in good health.

The gene calls are TRBV7-3 and TRBJ2-7; 8 nucleotides line up with TRBD2. CDR1 is SGHTA and CDR2 is FQGTGA in the germline V gene. The CDR3 runs 15 residues. With 2 bases clipped from V and 5 bases from J, the junction kept 8 bases outside the gene matches. Written as DNA, the CDR3 is TGTGCCAGCAGCTTACTTCCAGCGGGAGTTGACGAGCAGTACTTC. This translates into CASSLLPAGVDEQYF.

This chain connects TRBV28 to TRBJ1-1; possible D gene TRBD1, 5 bases. Germline assignment: CDR1 MDHEN and CDR2 SYDVKM. Deletions cut 7 bases from V and 2 bases from J, with 17 bases between. This CDR3 is 15 amino acids long. The CDR3 bases are TGTGCCAGCACCCCGGGGCAGCCTATCAACACTGAAGCTTTCTTT. Its protein is CASTPGQPINTEAFF. Variable domain in full (rest from reference TRBV28 and TRBJ1-1): DVKVTQSSRYLVKRTGEKVFLECVQDMDHENMFWYRQDPGLGLRLIYFSYDVKMKEKGDIPEGYSVSREKKERFSLILESASTNQTSMYLCASTPGQPINTEAFFGQGTRLTVV.

This clone was picked up one time. The chain joins TRBV3-1 (or the pseudogene TRBV3-2) to TRBJ2-1; 10 nucleotides align to TRBD2. The trim removed 4 bases at V and 4 bases at J, leaving 1 base unmatched. Germline CDR1 and CDR2: LGHDT and YNNKEL (reference sequence). This CDR3 has 14 residues. CDR3 nucleotides: TGTGCCAGCAGCCTAGCGGGAGGTTACAATGAGCAGTTCTTC. It is translated as CASSLAGGYNEQFF.

The V and J genes are TRBV1 and TRBJ2-7; TRBD2 reflects the table's D call only, with no check against the DNA. TRBV1 is designated a pseudogene. CDR3 length: 15 amino acids. CDR3 in DNA: TGCACCAGCAGCCAAGAACTAGGGACTAAATACGAGCAGTACTTC. It translates to CTSSQELGTKYEQYF.

This rearrangement joins TRBV24-1 to TRBJ2-1; TRBD2 agrees at 16 bases. This CDR3 is 15 amino acids long. Germline V gene data show CDR1 as KGHDR and CDR2 as SFDVKD. V was pared by 9 bases and J by 7 bases, with 5 bases of the junction left unmatched. For the CDR3, the DNA is TGTGCCACCGGCCTGGGACTAGCGGGGGGGAATGAGCAGTTCTTC. It codes for CATGLGLAGGNEQFF.

This rearrangement joins TRBV29-1 to TRBJ2-7; maybe TRBD1 (5 bases). Germline V gene sequence: CDR1 SQVTM, CDR2 ANQGSEA. Deletions cut 6 bases from V and 4 bases from J, with 10 bases between. The CDR3 totals 11 residues. In DNA form, the CDR3 reads TGCAGCGTCTCGACAGCATACGAGCAGTACTTC. This sequence encodes CSVSTAYEQYF.

The V call is TRBV7-2, the J call TRBJ2-1, with 9 bases lining up with TRBD1. Germline lookup yields CDR1 SGHTA and CDR2 FQGNSA. The junction had 14 bases not matched to a gene; V was cut back by 5 bases and J by 6 bases. This CDR3 has 17 amino acids. The CDR3 reads CASSPPLADRGGNEQFF. The CDR3 DNA reads as TGTGCCAGCAGCCCGCCTTTGGCGGACAGGGGTGGCAATGAGCAGTTCTTC.

This chain joins TRBV15 and TRBJ1-2, with a weak D call TRBD1 (5 bases). The germline V and J ends were trimmed by 6 bases and 7 bases, with 18 bases remaining between them. The CDR3 runs 14 residues. Per germline, CDR1 LNHNV and CDR2 YYDKDF (reference sequence). The CDR3 nucleotides read TGTGCCACCAGATCCCGTGGACCCCAGGGTGGCTACACCTTC. Its translation is CATRSRGPQGGYTF.

The CDR3 is CAWSVRDRDTQYF. CDR3 bases: TGTGCCTGGAGTGTACGGGACCGGGATACGCAGTATTTT. The rearrangement joins TRBV30 to TRBJ2-3; the D call may be TRBD1 or TRBD2 (5 bases each). CDR1 and CDR2 from the germline V gene are GTSNPN and SVGIG (reference sequence). The CDR3 is 13 amino acids. Trimming pared 0 bases from V and 6 bases from J, leaving 10 bases between.

The chain has TRBV20-1 and TRBJ2-7; 9 bases fit TRBD2. V lost 3 bases to trimming and J lost 2 bases; unmatched junction nucleotides: 8. CDR1 DFQATT and CDR2 SNEGSKA come from the germline V gene (reference sequence). The CDR3 contains 15 residues. The CDR3 DNA follows: TGCAGTGCTAGTAATTGGGCTAGCGGGACCTACGAGCAGTACTTC. It is translated as CSASNWASGTYEQYF.

This chain connects TRBV6-5 to TRBJ1-2; D unclear. Trimming took 7 bases from V and 4 from J, leaving 10 bases between them. Germline CDR1 and CDR2: MNHEY and SVGAGI. The CDR3 extends over 12 amino acids. CDR3 sequence reads: CASKGGSYGYTF. The CDR3, as DNA: TGTGCCAGCAAGGGCGGATCCTATGGCTACACCTTC.

The V and J genes are TRBV5-1 and TRBJ2-3, with 9 bases lining up with TRBD2. Germline values: CDR1 SGHRS, CDR2 YFSETQ. V shed 6 bases and J 1 base; nucleotides not matched to a gene: 3. The CDR3 length is 14 residues. DNA of the CDR3: TGCGCCAGCAAACTAGCGGGCGGCACAGATACGCAGTATTTT. This gives the protein CASKLAGGTDTQYF.

The V gene is TRBV6-2 or TRBV6-3, the J gene TRBJ2-7; 10 bases are a match to TRBD2. J gave up 2 bases and V 5 bases, and 6 bases lay outside the gene matches. The CDR3 sequence is 15 residues long. The germline CDR1 and CDR2 sequences are MNHEY and SVGEGT. The CDR3 region has the DNA TGTGCCAGCAGTAAGATAGCGGGAGGCGCCTACGAGCAGTACTTC. This sequence encodes CASSKIAGGAYEQYF.

In this sample, this clone turned up once. The chain carries TRBV7-9 and TRBJ1-2; D gene unclear. The CDR3 is made up of 13 amino acids. Between the trimmed V and J ends, which lost 0 bases and 2 bases, there was a span of 4 bases. The germline CDR1 and CDR2 sequences are SEHNR and FQNEAQ (reference sequence). The CDR3 is CASSLAENYGYTF. CDR3 DNA sequence: TGTGCCAGCAGCTTAGCTGAGAACTATGGCTACACCTTC.

As DNA, the CDR3 is TGTGCCAGCAGCCCAACCCCCGGGAATGAGCAGTTCTTC. Residues: CASSPTPGNEQFF. This chain links TRBV6-4 with TRBJ2-1; D is uncertain. CDR3 length: 13 residues. Per germline, CDR1 MRHNA and CDR2 SNTAGT. Trimming shortened V by 6 bases and J by 7 bases, and 13 bases separated the two germline ends.

This chain's CDR3 is CASSYPNRGKETQYF. The CDR3 region has the DNA TGTGCCAGCAGTTACCCGAACAGGGGGAAAGAGACCCAGTACTTC. The chain combines TRBV6-2 or TRBV6-3 with TRBJ2-5; 8 bases line up with TRBD1. Looked up from germline, CDR1 is MNHEY and CDR2 is SVGEGT. V dropped 2 bases and J dropped 3; count of bases not matched to a gene: 5. The length of the CDR3 is 15 residues.

The chain recombines TRBV19 with TRBJ1-5; 8 bases are a match to TRBD1. Germline V gene data show CDR1 as LNHDA and CDR2 as SQIVND (reference sequence). The CDR3 covers 13 residues. V shed 10 bases and J 2 bases; nucleotides not matched to a gene: 4. In nucleotides, the CDR3 is TGTGCCATTTCACAGGGGGGCAATCAGCCCCAGCATTTT. Protein product: CAISQGGNQPQHF. Combining the CDR3 with reference TRBV19 and TRBJ1-5 gives the whole variable domain DGGITQSPKYLFRKEGQNVTLSCEQNLNHDAMYWYRQDPGQGLRLIYYSQIVNDFQKGDIAEGYSVSREKKESFPLTVTSAQKNPTAFYLCAISQGGNQPQHFGDGTRLSIL.

V and J are TRBV29-1 and TRBJ1-3; D uncertain. Germline lookup yields CDR1 SQVTM and CDR2 ANQGSEA. This CDR3 has 14 amino acids. V dropped 1 base and J dropped 0 bases, with 7 bases sitting between them. This CDR3 reads CSVEVRPSGNTIYF. The DNA for the CDR3 is TGCAGCGTTGAAGTTCGACCCTCTGGAAACACCATATATTTT.

V gene TRBV27 combines with J gene TRBJ1-5; D remains ambiguous. Germline V CDR1 and CDR2: MNHEY, SMNVEV (reference sequence). The CDR3 is 17 residues long. Trimming stripped 6 bases from V and 3 bases from J, with 21 bases between. The CDR3 bases are TGTGCCAGCAGCCGATGGCCCCTTACAGAAAACAATCAGCCCCAGCATTTT. Residues: CASSRWPLTENNQPQHF.

The V call is TRBV14, the J call TRBJ2-7, with TRBD2 matching 7 bases. The CDR3 extends over 13 amino acids. V dropped 0 bases and J dropped 10; count of bases not matched to a gene: 6. Germline CDR1 reads SGHDN; CDR2 reads FVKESK. The CDR3 reads CASSQETSFLQYF. The CDR3 bases are TGTGCCAGCAGCCAAGAGACTAGCTTTTTACAGTACTTC.

V usage is TRBV4-3 and J usage is TRBJ1-1; D gene uncertain. The CDR3 is made up of 16 amino acids. CDR1 LGHNA and CDR2 YSLEER come from the germline V gene. V was clipped by 4 bases and J by 8 bases, with 23 bases between them. The CDR3 region is CASSRSGKWVSDEAFF. CDR3 bases: TGCGCCAGCAGCCGTTCAGGCAAGTGGGTATCCGACGAAGCTTTCTTT.

V usage is TRBV6-2 or TRBV6-3 and J usage is TRBJ1-2; D is ambiguous. This CDR3 is 11 amino acids long. The V and J ends lost 5 bases and 8 bases respectively, with 9 bases between them. Germline CDR1 and CDR2: MNHEY and SVGEGT. CDR3 region: CASSTAGGYTF. In nucleotides, the CDR3 is TGTGCCAGCAGTACAGCGGGCGGCTACACCTTC.

This chain links TRBV7-8 with TRBJ2-1; TRBD2 agrees at 8 bases. The CDR3 spans 16 residues. V lost 1 base and J lost 0; bases outside the gene matches: 2. Germline CDR1 reads SGHVS; CDR2 reads FQNEAQ. The CDR3 reads CASSLVSGSSYNEQFF. The CDR3 coding sequence is TGTGCCAGCAGCTTAGTGAGCGGGAGCTCCTACAATGAGCAGTTCTTC.

This clone was counted a single time. This chain links TRBV6-5 with TRBJ1-6, with TRBD1 matching over 7 bases. The V segment lost 2 bases and the J segment 11 bases; nucleotides outside the gene matches: 3. This CDR3 is 13 amino acids long. Per the germline V gene, CDR1 is MNHEY and CDR2 is SVGAGI. Written as DNA, the CDR3 is TGTGCCAGCAGTTACGCAGGGGGGCCACCCCTCCACTTT. Translated, it gives CASSYAGGPPLHF.

V gene TRBV24-1 combines with J gene TRBJ2-1; D gene ambiguous. The CDR3 is 12 residues long. With 8 bases removed from V and 6 bases from J, the gap between germline ends came to 10 bases. CDR1 and CDR2 (germline): KGHDR, SFDVKD. The CDR3: CATISGANEQFF. For the CDR3, the DNA is TGTGCCACCATTAGTGGAGCCAATGAGCAGTTCTTC.

This chain connects TRBV6-5 to TRBJ2-3; the D call may be TRBD1 or TRBD2 (6 bases each). The CDR3 runs 15 residues. V lost 7 bases to trimming and J lost 6 bases, with 20 bases between them. Germline V gene lookup returns CDR1 MNHEY and CDR2 SVGAGI. CDR3 sequence (DNA): TGTGCCAGCACAGGAGGGACACGAGGCGCGGATACGCAGTATTTT. Its translation is CASTGGTRGADTQYF.

The chain is built from TRBV15 and TRBJ2-6, with D perhaps assigned TRBD1 or TRBD2 (5 bases each). V was trimmed by 0 bases and J by 0 bases, leaving 12 bases between them. The CDR3 is 18 amino acids. The V gene's germline CDR1 is LNHNV and CDR2 YYDKDF (reference sequence). The CDR3 DNA sequence: TGTGCCACCAGCAGAGATCGACCGAGGGGCTCTGGGGCCAACGTCCTGACTTTC. Translating gives CATSRDRPRGSGANVLTF.

The chain joins TRBV6-2 or TRBV6-3 to TRBJ2-7, with TRBD2 as a possible D gene (5 bases). The CDR3 length is 15 residues. Germline lookup yields CDR1 MNHEY and CDR2 SVGEGT. Trimming stripped 6 bases from V and 4 bases from J, with 19 bases between. Here the CDR3 reads CASSPNPDSIYEQYF. The CDR3 nucleotides are TGTGCCAGCAGCCCCAACCCGGACTCAATATACGAGCAGTACTTC.

The V and J genes are TRBV7-2 and TRBJ2-3, with D possibly being TRBD1 or TRBD2 (5 bases each). The CDR3 contains 17 residues. The germline CDR1 and CDR2 sequences are SGHTA and FQGNSA. Trimming left V 5 bases short and J 0 bases short, with 18 bases between. The CDR3: CASSVPGPTFSTDTQYF. CDR3 DNA: TGTGCCAGCAGCGTACCGGGACCCACGTTTAGCACAGATACGCAGTATTTT.